This T cell receptor beta chain originates from a study of metastatic and nonmetastatic thyroid tumors. Regarding the study as a whole: Significantly greater TCR beta diversity was reportedly found in malignant thyroid tumors than in benign nodules (in blood and tumor).

Each patient came to thyroid surgery without any prior treatment (of any kind). Trimming took off 2 bases at V and 2 bases at J, with 13 bases between the two ends. The CDR3 is 15 residues long. Germline loops: CDR1 MNHNS, CDR2 SASEGT. This clone has more than one count but fewer than ten. Its antigen is unidentified. Original processing methods: The study's classifier, a distant-metastasis tool for papillary thyroid cancer, was built using CDR3 differences across clinicopathological groups. TCRdb reanalyzed the PCR reads with MiXCR. These V and J calls are TCRdb output, not the study's own analysis. The sample consists of tens of thousands of clones, under 30% of them appearing once.

The chain recombines TRBV6-1 with TRBJ2-7; weak D call: TRBD2 (5 bases). Material: blood. The TCR originated in a female donor with papillary thyroid cancer or a benign thyroid nodule (not recorded which). Some clones in this sample may be carry-over from other donors' samples. The CDR3 spells CASSEFYTGTYEQYF. As DNA, the CDR3 is TGTGCCAGCAGTGAATTTTATACCGGGACCTACGAGCAGTACTTC.